Shown below are 6 T cell receptor beta chains from a single sample sequenced in a study of blood T cell repertoires in COVID-19. The protocol was immunoSEQ multiplex PCR, while the TCRdb copy is restricted to in-frame clones and leaves out a portion. This sample has about 180,000 clones; approximately 89% occur once, and the top ten carry about 4.1%. Sequencing was performed on peripheral blood. The source of these receptors is a woman aged 30 to 39 with acute or convalescent COVID-19.

The count of this clone is one. The chain is built from TRBV6-5 and TRBJ1-2; D not resolved. V dropped 6 bases and J dropped 8 bases, with 13 bases sitting between them. This CDR3 is built from 12 residues. Looked up from germline, CDR1 is MNHEY and CDR2 is SVGAGI. This chain's CDR3 is CASRGQAGGYTF. The CDR3 region has the DNA TGTGCCAGCAGAGGGCAGGCGGGCGGCTACACCTTC.

The V gene is TRBV18, the J gene TRBJ1-2; no clear D. This CDR3 contains 12 residues. V was shortened by 6 bases and J by 10 bases, with 15 bases between the two germline ends. Germline-derived CDR1 and CDR2 are KGHSH and LQKENI. The CDR3 loop reads CASSPGRVAYTF. The CDR3 DNA sequence: TGTGCCAGCTCCCCGGGAAGGGTAGCCTACACCTTC.

This chain uses TRBV5-1 with TRBJ2-3; D remains unclear. Germline V CDR1 and CDR2: SGHRS, YFSETQ. The CDR3 runs 16 residues. Trimming took 0 bases from V and 4 from J, leaving 15 bases between them. The CDR3 region has the DNA TGCGCCAGCAGCTTGGCCCCCCTGATTGAGGCAGATACGCAGTATTTT. Translating gives CASSLAPLIEADTQYF.

The genes are TRBV25-1 and TRBJ2-2, with a tentative D call TRBD1 (6 bases). There are 16 residues in the CDR3. Trimming stripped 4 bases from V and 2 bases from J, with 14 bases between. Germline CDR1 and CDR2: MGHDK and SYGVNS. The CDR3 bases are TGTGCCAGCAGTGCAGTCAGGGGCGGAAACACCGGGGAGCTGTTTTTT. This gives the protein CASSAVRGGNTGELFF.

In nucleotides, the CDR3 is TGTGCCAGCAGCTTGATGGGGAGGACTGAAGCTTTCTTT. Translated: CASSLMGRTEAFF. V is TRBV7-9 and J is TRBJ1-1; no definite D call. The CDR3 is 13 amino acids. Germline V gives CDR1 SEHNR, CDR2 FQNEAQ (reference sequence). V was shortened by 3 bases and J by 5 bases, with 10 bases between the two germline ends.

The chain carries TRBV5-1 and TRBJ2-1; tentatively, D is TRBD1 (5 bases). Trimming removed 4 bases at V and 2 bases at J, with 10 bases between. The germline V gene encodes CDR1 SGHRS and CDR2 YFSETQ. This CDR3 has 14 amino acids. The CDR3 nucleotides read TGCGCCAGCAGCCGATCGGACACCTACAATGAGCAGTTCTTC. Its protein product is CASSRSDTYNEQFF.